This T cell receptor beta chain emerged from a study of blood T cell repertoires in COVID-19. CDR3 length: 13 amino acids. V was pared by 4 bases and J by 2 bases, with 6 bases between. Germline V gene data show CDR1 as MNHEY and CDR2 as SVGEGT. As processed by the authors: Researchers report that nucleated cell counts were estimated from reference gene primer amplification. Sequenced by immunoSEQ multiplex PCR; TCRdb stores in-frame clones only, minus some. The D gene and trimming were derived from the DNA, and the V and J assignments and clone size from that table. The sample contains about 32,000 clones, around 86% of which appear only once.

The clonotype comes from a man in his 60s with active COVID-19. V gene TRBV6-2 or TRBV6-3 combines with J gene TRBJ2-1, with D possibly TRBD1 on 6 matching bases. Sequencing used peripheral blood. CDR3 in amino acids: CASSWDTYNEQFF. CDR3 DNA sequence: TGTGCCAGCAGTTGGGACACCTACAATGAGCAGTTCTTC.